This TCR beta chain derives from a study of blood T cell repertoires in COVID-19. Study details: Sources were T cells, B-cell-depleted T cells, or PBMCs; the material itself was cDNA or gDNA.

Generated by immunoSEQ multiplex PCR, the TCRdb table keeps only in-frame clones and is missing some. The data contain 410,000 or so clones, 75% to 90% of them singletons. Trimming took off 2 bases at V and 1 base at J, with 5 bases between the two ends. There are 13 residues in the CDR3. Germline V CDR1 and CDR2: MNHEY, SVGEGT. Sequencing was carried out using peripheral blood. The chain has TRBV6-2 or TRBV6-3 and TRBJ1-1; D is unresolved. The receptor was isolated from a middle-aged woman with COVID-19, enrolled during active disease. The CDR3 region has the DNA TGTGCCAGCAGTTACCTGTCGAACACTGAAGCTTTCTTT. Its protein product is CASSYLSNTEAFF.